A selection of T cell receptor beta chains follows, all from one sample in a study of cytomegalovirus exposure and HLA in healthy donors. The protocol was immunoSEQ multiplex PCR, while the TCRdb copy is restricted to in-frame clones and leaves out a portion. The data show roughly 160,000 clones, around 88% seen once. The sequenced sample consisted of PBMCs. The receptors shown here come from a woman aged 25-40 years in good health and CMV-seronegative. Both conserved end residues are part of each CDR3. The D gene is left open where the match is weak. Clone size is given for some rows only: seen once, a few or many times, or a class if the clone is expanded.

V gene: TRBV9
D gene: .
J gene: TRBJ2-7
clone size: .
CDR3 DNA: TGTGCCAGCAGCGTAGCTTACGACAGGACCTACGAGCAGTACTTC
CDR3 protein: CASSVAYDRTYEQYF

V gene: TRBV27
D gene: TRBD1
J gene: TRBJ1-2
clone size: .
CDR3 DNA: TGTGCCAGCGCCCGACAGGGAGAACTCTATGGCTACACCTTC
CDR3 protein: CASARQGELYGYTF

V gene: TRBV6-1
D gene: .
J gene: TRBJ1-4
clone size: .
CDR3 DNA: TGTGCCAGCAGTGACATAGTCCTGTTTTTT
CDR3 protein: CASSDIVLFF

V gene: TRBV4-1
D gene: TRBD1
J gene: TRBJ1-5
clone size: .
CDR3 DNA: TGCGCCAGCAGCCAACCATCCAGGGGGAGCAATCAGCCCCAGCATTTT
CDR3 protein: CASSQPSRGSNQPQHF

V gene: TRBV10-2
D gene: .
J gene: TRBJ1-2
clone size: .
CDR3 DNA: TGCGCCACCAAGAGGCAGGGAACGAATGGAGGCTACACCTTC
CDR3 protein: CATKRQGTNGGYTF

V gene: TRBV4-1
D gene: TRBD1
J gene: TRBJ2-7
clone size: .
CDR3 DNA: TGCGCCAGCAGCCAAGCCCGGGACAGGGTCTACGAGCAGTACTTC
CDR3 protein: CASSQARDRVYEQYF

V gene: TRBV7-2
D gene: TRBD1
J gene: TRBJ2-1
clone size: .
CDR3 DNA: TGTGCCAGCAGTAGGGACAGCTACTACAATGAGCAGTTCTTC
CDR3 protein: CASSRDSYYNEQFF

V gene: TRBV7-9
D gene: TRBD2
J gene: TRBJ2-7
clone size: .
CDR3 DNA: TGTGCCAGCAGCTTATGGACTAGCGGGAGGGCCTACGAGCAGTACTTC
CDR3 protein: CASSLWTSGRAYEQYF

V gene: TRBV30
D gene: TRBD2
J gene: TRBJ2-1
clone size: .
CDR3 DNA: TGTGCCTGGAGTGTCGGAGCGGGAGGAGGCTACAATGAGCAGTTCTTC
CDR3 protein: CAWSVGAGGGYNEQFF

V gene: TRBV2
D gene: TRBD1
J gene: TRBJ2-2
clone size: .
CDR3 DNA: TGTGCCAGAGGGACAGTTACCGGGGAGCTGTTTTTT
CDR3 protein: CARGTVTGELFF

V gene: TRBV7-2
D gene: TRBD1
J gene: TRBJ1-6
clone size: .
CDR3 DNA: TGTGCCAGCAGCCACAGGGGGGCATCCTATAATTCACCCCTCCACTTT
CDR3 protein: CASSHRGASYNSPLHF

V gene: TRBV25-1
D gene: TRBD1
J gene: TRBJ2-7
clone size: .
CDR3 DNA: TGTGCCAGCAGTACTTATACAGGGGCACCTTTCTCCTACGAGCAGTACTTC
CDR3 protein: CASSTYTGAPFSYEQYF

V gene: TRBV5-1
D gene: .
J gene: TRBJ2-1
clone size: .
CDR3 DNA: TGCGCCAGCAGCCCGGCCGGGGGCAATGAGCAGTTCTTC
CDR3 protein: CASSPAGGNEQFF

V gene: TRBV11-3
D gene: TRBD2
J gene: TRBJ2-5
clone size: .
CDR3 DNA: TGTGCCAGCTCAGCGGGGGCGTGGATGGCCCAGTACTTC
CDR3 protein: CASSAGAWMAQYF

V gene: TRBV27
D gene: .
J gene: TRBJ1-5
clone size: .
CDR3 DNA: TGTGCCAGCAGTTTACGGGGGCAGCCCCAGCATTTT
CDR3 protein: CASSLRGQPQHF

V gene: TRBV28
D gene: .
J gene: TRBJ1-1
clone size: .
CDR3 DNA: TGTGCCAGCAGTTTGGGGGGGGGCCGGAGGACTGAAGCTTTCTTT
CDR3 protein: CASSLGGGRRTEAFF

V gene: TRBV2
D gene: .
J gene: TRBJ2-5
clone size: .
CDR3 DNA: TGTGCCAGCACGTCCAGACAACAAGAGACCCAGTACTTC
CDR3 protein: CASTSRQQETQYF

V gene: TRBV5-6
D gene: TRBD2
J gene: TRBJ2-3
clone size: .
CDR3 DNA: TGTGCCAGCAGCGCCTACCAGCGGGAGGCTAGCACAGATACGCAGTATTTT
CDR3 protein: CASSAYQREASTDTQYF

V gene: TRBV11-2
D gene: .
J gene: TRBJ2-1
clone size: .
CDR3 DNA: TGTGCCAGCAGCTTAGTGCTTCAGGGCAATGAGCAGTTCTTC
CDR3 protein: CASSLVLQGNEQFF

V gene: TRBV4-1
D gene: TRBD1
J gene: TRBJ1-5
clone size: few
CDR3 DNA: TGCGCCAGCAGCGGACAGGGATATAGCAATCAGCCCCAGCATTTT
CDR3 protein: CASSGQGYSNQPQHF

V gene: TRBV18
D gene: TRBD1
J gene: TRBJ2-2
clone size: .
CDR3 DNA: TGTGCCAGCTCATCCGGGACAGGGGGCACCGGGGAGCTGTTTTTT
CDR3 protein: CASSSGTGGTGELFF

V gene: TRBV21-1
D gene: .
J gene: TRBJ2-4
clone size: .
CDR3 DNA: TGTGCCAGCAGCACTAGCGGGATACACAACATTCAGTACTTC
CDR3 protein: CASSTSGIHNIQYF

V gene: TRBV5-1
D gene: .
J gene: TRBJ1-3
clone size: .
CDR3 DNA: TGCGCCAGCAGCTTGATCGGAGGGAAGTCTGGAAACACCATATATTTT
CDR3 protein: CASSLIGGKSGNTIYF

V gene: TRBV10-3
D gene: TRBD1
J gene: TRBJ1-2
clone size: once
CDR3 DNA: TGTGCCATCACCGACGAGGGGGCGGGGTATGGCTACACCTTC
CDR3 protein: CAITDEGAGYGYTF

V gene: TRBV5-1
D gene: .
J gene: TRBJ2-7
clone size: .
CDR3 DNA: TGCGCCAGCAGCTCTGGCAGCGAGGCCTACGAGCAGTACTTC
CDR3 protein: CASSSGSEAYEQYF

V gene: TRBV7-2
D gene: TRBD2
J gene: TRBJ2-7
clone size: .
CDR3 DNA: TGTGCCAGCAGCTTAGATGTGTGGGCGGGGGGGCAGGGCGAGCAGTACTTC
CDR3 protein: CASSLDVWAGGQGEQYF

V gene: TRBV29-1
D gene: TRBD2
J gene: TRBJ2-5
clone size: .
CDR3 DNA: TGCAGCGTGGACCTGAGAAGCGGGGGTGAGACCCAGTACTTC
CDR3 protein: CSVDLRSGGETQYF

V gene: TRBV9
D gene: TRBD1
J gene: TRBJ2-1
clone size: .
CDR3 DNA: TGTGCCAGCAGCGCACCGGGACAGGGGTTCCATGAGCAGTTCTTC
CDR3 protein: CASSAPGQGFHEQFF

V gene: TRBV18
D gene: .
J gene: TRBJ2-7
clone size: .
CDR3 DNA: TGTGCCAGCTCACCATTGTTTGGGGGGGCGGTGGACGAGCAGTACTTC
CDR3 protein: CASSPLFGGAVDEQYF

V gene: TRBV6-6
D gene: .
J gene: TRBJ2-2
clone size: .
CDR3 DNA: TGTGCCAGTCAGGGCCCCGGGGAGCTGTTTTTT
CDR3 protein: CASQGPGELFF

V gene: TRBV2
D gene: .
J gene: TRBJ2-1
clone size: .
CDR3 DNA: TGTGCCAACCCGGGACTCCCTAATGAGCAGTTCTTC
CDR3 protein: CANPGLPNEQFF

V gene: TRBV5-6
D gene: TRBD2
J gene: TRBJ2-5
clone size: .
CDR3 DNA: TGTGCCAGCAGCCCCTCGCTAGCGGGGGGTCAAGAGACCCAGTACTTC
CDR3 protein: CASSPSLAGGQETQYF

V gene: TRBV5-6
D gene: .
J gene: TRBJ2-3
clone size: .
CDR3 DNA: TGTGCCAGCAGCTTTGGGCTAGGGGGTAGCACAGATACGCAGTATTTT
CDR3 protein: CASSFGLGGSTDTQYF

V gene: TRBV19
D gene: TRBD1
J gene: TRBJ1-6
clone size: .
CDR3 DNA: TGTGCCAGTAGTATCGACAGGGGTGGTTCACCCCTCCACTTT
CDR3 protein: CASSIDRGGSPLHF

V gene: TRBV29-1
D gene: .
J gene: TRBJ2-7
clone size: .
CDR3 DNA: TGCAGCGTGGAGACAGTACTAACCTACGAGCAGTACTTC
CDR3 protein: CSVETVLTYEQYF

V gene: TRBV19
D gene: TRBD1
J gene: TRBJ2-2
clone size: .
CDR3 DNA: TGTGCCAGTAGCCAGGGGGCCTCGAACACCGGGGAGCTGTTTTTT
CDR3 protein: CASSQGASNTGELFF

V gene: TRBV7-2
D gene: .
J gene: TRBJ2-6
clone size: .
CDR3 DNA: TGTGCCAGCAGCTTTGACAGGAGCTCCTCTGGGGCCAACGTCCTGACTTTC
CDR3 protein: CASSFDRSSSGANVLTF

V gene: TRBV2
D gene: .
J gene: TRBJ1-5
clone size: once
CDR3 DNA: TGTGCCAGCCAACCCAGGGGTCAGCCCCAGCATTTT
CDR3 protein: CASQPRGQPQHF

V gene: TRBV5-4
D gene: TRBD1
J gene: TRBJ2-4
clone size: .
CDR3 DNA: TGTGCCAGCAGCCTCGGACAGGGGGCAAGGAACATTCAGTACTTC
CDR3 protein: CASSLGQGARNIQYF

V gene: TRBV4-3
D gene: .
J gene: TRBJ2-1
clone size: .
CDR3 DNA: TGCGCCAGCAGCCAAGACCTAGAAGTTGAGCAGTTCTTC
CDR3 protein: CASSQDLEVEQFF

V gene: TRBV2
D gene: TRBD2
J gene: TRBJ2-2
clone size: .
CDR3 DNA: TGTGCCAGCAGTTTGAGGACTAGCGGGGGGACCGGGGAGCTGTTTTTT
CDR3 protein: CASSLRTSGGTGELFF

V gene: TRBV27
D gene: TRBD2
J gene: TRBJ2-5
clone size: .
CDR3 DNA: TGTGCCAGCAGGGTTCGGGGGGTACCGGAGACCCAGTACTTC
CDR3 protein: CASRVRGVPETQYF

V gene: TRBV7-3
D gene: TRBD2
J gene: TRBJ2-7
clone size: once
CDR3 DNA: TGTGCCAGCAGCTTAGGGACTAGCGGCTCCTACGAGCAGTACTTC
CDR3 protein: CASSLGTSGSYEQYF

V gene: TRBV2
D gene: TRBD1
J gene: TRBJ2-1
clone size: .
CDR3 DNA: TGTGCCAGCGGGAAGGAGACAGGGGGTCAGCAGTTCTTC
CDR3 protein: CASGKETGGQQFF

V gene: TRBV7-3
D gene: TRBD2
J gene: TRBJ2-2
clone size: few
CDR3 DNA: TGTGCCAGCAGCTTAAGTCCTAGCGGAAACACCGGGGAGCTGTTTTTT
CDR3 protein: CASSLSPSGNTGELFF

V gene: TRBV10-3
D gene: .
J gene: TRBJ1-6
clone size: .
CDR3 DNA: TGTGCCATCAGTGAGTCGGCAATGGAGACAGGAAGCTCACCCCTCCACTTT
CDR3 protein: CAISESAMETGSSPLHF

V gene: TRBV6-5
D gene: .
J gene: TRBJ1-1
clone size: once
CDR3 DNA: TGTGCCAGCAGTTACCGCGCGACAGGAGTCGACACTGAAGCTTTCTTT
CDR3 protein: CASSYRATGVDTEAFF

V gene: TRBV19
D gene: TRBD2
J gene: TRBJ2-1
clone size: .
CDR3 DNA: TGTGCCAGTAAGAGTAGCGGGAGGGTAATCGCCTACAATGAGCAGTTCTTC
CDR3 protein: CASKSSGRVIAYNEQFF

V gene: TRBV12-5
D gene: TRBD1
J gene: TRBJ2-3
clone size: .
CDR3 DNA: TGTGCTAGTGGTTTGTGGGGCAGGGGGCGGAGTAGGAGCGCAGATACGCAGTATTTT
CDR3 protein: CASGLWGRGRSRSADTQYF

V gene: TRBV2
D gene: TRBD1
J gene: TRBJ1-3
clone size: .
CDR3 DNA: TGTGCCAGCAGCGGACAGGGGGGGTCTGGAAACACCATATATTTT
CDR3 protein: CASSGQGGSGNTIYF

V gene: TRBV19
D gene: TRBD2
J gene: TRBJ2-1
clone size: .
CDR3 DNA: TGTGCCAGTAGACCATGGACTAGCCATAGCTCCTACAATGAGCAGTTCTTC
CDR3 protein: CASRPWTSHSSYNEQFF

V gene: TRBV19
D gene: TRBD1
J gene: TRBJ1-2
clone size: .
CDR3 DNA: TGTGCCAGTAGTGCCCCCTCGACCGGGACAGGGGGAAGGTACACCTTC
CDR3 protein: CASSAPSTGTGGRYTF

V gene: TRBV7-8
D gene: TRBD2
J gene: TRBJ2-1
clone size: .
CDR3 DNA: TGTGCCAGCAGCCCCGGGATAGCGGGGGTTAATGAGCAGTTCTTC
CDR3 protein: CASSPGIAGVNEQFF

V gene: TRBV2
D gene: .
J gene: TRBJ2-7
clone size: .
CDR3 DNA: TGTGCCAGCACCCAGGTTAGGGGGAGTGACTACGAGCAGTACTTC
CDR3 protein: CASTQVRGSDYEQYF